This T cell receptor beta chain was sequenced during a study of blood T cell repertoires in COVID-19. Overall study context: PBMCs, B-cell-depleted T cells, or T cells were the source of the cDNA or gDNA that made up the material.

Trimming stripped 10 bases from V and 6 bases from J, with 13 bases between. There are 13 residues in the CDR3. Per germline, CDR1 MDHEN and CDR2 SYDVKM. This clone was counted only a few times. Sequencing was performed with immunoSEQ multiplex PCR; in TCRdb, only in-frame clones are kept and a portion is missing. The sample includes 90,000 to 130,000 clones, approximately 83% seen only once; the top ten take more than 3.5%. This clonotype originated in a woman aged 70-85 years with acute or convalescent COVID-19. The sequencing input was peripheral blood. The chain carries TRBV28 and TRBJ1-6, with TRBD1 as a possible D gene (5 bases). CDR3 residues: CATSRQGNSPLHF. The CDR3 DNA follows: TGTGCCACCAGCAGGCAGGGTAATTCACCCCTCCACTTT.